This is a list of T cell receptor beta chains from one sample in a study of shared clonotypes between healthy human individuals. TCRdb keeps only in-frame clones here, not all; method: immunoSEQ multiplex PCR. The sample includes hundreds of thousands of clones, about 91% of them seen just once. The sample was naive CD8+ T cells sorted from blood. Receptor source: a man aged 30-40 years in good health. Each CDR3 is given with its conserved first and last residue. The D gene is left open where the match is weak. Clone size, where shown, is once, few, many, or a class for clones that have expanded.

j_call d_call v_call clone_size cdr3_aa cdr3_nt
TRBJ1-2 . TRBV7-2 . CASSLVQQKDYGYTF TGTGCCAGCAGCTTAGTCCAGCAAAAAGACTATGGCTACACCTTC
TRBJ2-7 TRBD1 TRBV4-3 once CASSAGTGGFYEQYF TGCGCCAGCAGTGCCGGGACAGGGGGCTTCTACGAGCAGTACTTC
TRBJ2-2 . TRBV11-3 . CASSLGSPGTGELFF TGTGCCAGCAGCTTGGGTAGCCCGGGCACCGGGGAGCTGTTTTTT
TRBJ2-7 TRBD1 TRBV2 . CASRDSNSYEQYF TGTGCCAGCCGGGACAGCAACTCCTACGAGCAGTACTTC
TRBJ2-6 . TRBV9 once CASRARTGANVLTF TGTGCCAGCAGGGCCAGGACTGGGGCCAACGTCCTGACTTTC
TRBJ2-1 TRBD2 TRBV7-9 . CASSLPRAGDYNEQFF TGTGCCAGCAGCTTACCCCGAGCGGGAGATTACAATGAGCAGTTCTTC
TRBJ2-1 TRBD1 TRBV28 . CASSGTGQSAGEQFF TGTGCCAGCAGCGGGACAGGGCAATCTGCGGGGGAGCAGTTCTTC
TRBJ1-3 TRBD1 TRBV5-1 . CASSPPQTGTGANTIYF TGCGCCAGCAGCCCCCCCCAAACCGGGACAGGGGCGAACACCATATATTTT
TRBJ2-1 TRBD1 TRBV9 . CASSEHRGRYNEQFF TGTGCCAGCAGCGAACACAGGGGGCGGTACAATGAGCAGTTCTTC
TRBJ1-4 . TRBV7-3 . CASSLHPGEKLFF TGTGCCAGCAGCTTACATCCAGGCGAAAAACTGTTTTTT
TRBJ2-1 TRBD2 TRBV19 . CASSTTWEGLNEQFF TGTGCCAGTAGTACAACGTGGGAGGGCCTCAATGAGCAGTTCTTC
TRBJ2-7 . TRBV5-4 . CASSQDSYEQYF TGTGCCAGCAGCCAAGACAGTTACGAGCAGTACTTC
TRBJ1-3 . TRBV19 . CASSNRDPENTIYF TGTGCCAGTAGTAACCGGGACCCTGAAAACACCATATATTTT
TRBJ2-7 . TRBV7-2 . CASSLVPSYTYEQYF TGTGCCAGCAGCTTGGTTCCCAGCTATACCTACGAGCAGTACTTC
TRBJ2-1 TRBD2 TRBV6-1 . CASSEYGSGSLDEQFF TGTGCCAGCAGTGAGTATGGTAGCGGGAGTTTGGATGAGCAGTTCTTC
TRBJ1-1 . TRBV5-8 . CASSLGAGTEAFF TGTGCCAGCAGCTTGGGTGCGGGCACTGAAGCTTTCTTT